These T cell receptor beta chains were read from a single sample in a study of identifying expanded T cells in peripheral blood. Sequenced by immunoSEQ multiplex PCR; TCRdb stores in-frame clones only, minus some. Of 120,000 or so clones in the sample, approximately 80% are singletons; the top ten hold 3% to 4%. The sample comprised blood. The source of these receptors is a person aged 18-70 years in good health. Both conserved end residues are part of each CDR3. Fields, in order: D gene, V gene, clone size, J gene, CDR3 protein, CDR3 DNA. A D gene is named only where the DNA matches it firmly. Clone size is not always given. Where it is, it says once, few, many or a class for expanded clones.

NA,TRBV7-9,NA,TRBJ1-5,CASSLAGWLQPQHF,TGTGCCAGCAGCTTGGCAGGGTGGTTGCAGCCCCAGCATTTT
NA,TRBV11-3,NA,TRBJ1-4,CASSLGRGDEKLFF,TGTGCCAGCAGCTTAGGCAGGGGAGATGAAAAACTGTTTTTT
NA,TRBV28,NA,TRBJ1-2,CASSSGQQYGYTF,TGTGCCAGCAGTTCCGGGCAACAGTATGGCTACACCTTC
NA,TRBV10-3,once,TRBJ1-1,CAISEEVMNTEAFF,TGTGCCATCAGTGAGGAAGTTATGAACACTGAAGCTTTCTTT
TRBD1,TRBV13,once,TRBJ2-5,CASSSGTGDQETQYF,TGTGCCAGCAGCTCCGGGACAGGGGACCAAGAGACCCAGTACTTC
NA,TRBV7-7,once,TRBJ2-1,CASSLQPRGEGANEQFF,TGTGCCAGCAGCCTCCAGCCACGGGGGGAGGGGGCGAATGAGCAGTTCTTC
NA,TRBV10-3,NA,TRBJ1-1,CATRLGGNTEAFF,TGTGCCACCCGCCTCGGGGGGAACACTGAAGCTTTCTTT
NA,TRBV7-2,few,TRBJ1-2,CASSLVGGLGSNYGYTF,TGTGCCAGCAGCTTAGTAGGGGGGTTGGGGTCCAACTATGGCTACACCTTC
NA,TRBV4-3,NA,TRBJ1-2,CASSQGQVKVGGYTF,TGCGCCAGCAGCCAAGGGCAGGTTAAGGTCGGTGGCTACACCTTC
NA,TRBV7-9,NA,TRBJ1-4,CASSLPPTNEKLFF,TGTGCCAGCAGCTTACCCCCAACTAATGAAAAACTGTTTTTT
NA,TRBV6-7,NA,TRBJ2-3,CASNSPTWVCPTDTQYF,TGTGCCAGCAACTCCCCGACTTGGGTTTGTCCCACAGATACGCAGTATTTT
NA,TRBV13,few,TRBJ1-6,CASSLRRYNSPLHF,TGTGCCAGCAGCTTAAGAAGGTATAATTCACCCCTCCACTTT
NA,TRBV7-8,NA,TRBJ1-2,CASSSGGDNYGYTF,TGTGCCAGCAGTAGCGGAGGGGATAACTATGGCTACACCTTC
NA,TRBV15,NA,TRBJ1-5,CATSRDLPRDALYQPQHF,TGTGCCACCAGCAGAGATCTACCCCGGGACGCCCTTTATCAGCCCCAGCATTTT
NA,TRBV5-1,NA,TRBJ1-2,CASSSIPGGRGYTF,TGTGCCAGCAGCTCAATCCCGGGGGGGAGAGGCTACACCTTC
NA,TRBV12-5,NA,TRBJ1-1,CASGLPEAFF,TGTGCTAGTGGTTTGCCTGAAGCTTTCTTT
TRBD2,TRBV4-1,once,TRBJ2-5,CASSQDLAGGRETQYF,TGCGCCAGCAGCCAAGATCTAGCGGGGGGCCGGGAGACCCAGTACTTC
TRBD1,TRBV10-3,NA,TRBJ1-1,CAISDRGRVNTEAFF,TGTGCCATCAGTGACAGGGGGCGAGTGAACACTGAAGCTTTCTTT
NA,TRBV10-3,NA,TRBJ1-2,CAISGGFGYTF,TGTGCCATCAGTGGCGGTTTTGGCTACACCTTC
NA,TRBV18,NA,TRBJ1-1,CASSPMSGVGAFF,TGTGCCAGCTCACCAATGTCAGGAGTGGGAGCTTTCTTT
NA,TRBV7-2,NA,TRBJ2-2,CASSLTRGSTGELFF,TGTGCCAGCAGCTTAACGCGGGGTTCCACCGGGGAGCTGTTTTTT
NA,TRBV30,NA,TRBJ1-6,CAWSQGDSPLHF,TGTGCCTGGAGCCAAGGGGATTCACCCCTCCACTTT
NA,TRBV9,NA,TRBJ2-2,CASSVVRGAGELFF,TGTGCCAGCAGCGTTGTCCGCGGAGCGGGGGAGCTGTTTTTT
TRBD1,TRBV9,NA,TRBJ1-4,CASSAGGQGDEKLFF,TGTGCCAGCAGCGCGGGGGGACAGGGGGACGAAAAACTGTTTTTT
NA,TRBV15,once,TRBJ1-3,CATSRDRLEVSGNTIYF,TGTGCCACCAGCAGAGATCGCTTGGAAGTCTCTGGAAACACCATATATTTT
TRBD2,TRBV11-1,NA,TRBJ2-3,CASSLRAGVTDTQYF,TGTGCCAGCAGCTTACGAGCGGGGGTCACAGATACGCAGTATTTT
NA,TRBV11-3,NA,TRBJ2-7,CASRNREESYEQYF,TGTGCCAGCAGGAACAGGGAGGAAAGCTACGAGCAGTACTTC
TRBD1,TRBV30,NA,TRBJ1-1,CAWQKLRTGNTEAFF,TGTGCCTGGCAAAAACTTAGGACAGGGAACACTGAAGCTTTCTTT
TRBD1,TRBV2,many,TRBJ1-2,CASIRTRQGAYGYTF,TGTGCCAGCATAAGGACTCGACAGGGGGCTTATGGCTACACCTTC
NA,TRBV14,NA,TRBJ1-1,CASSPLTSREAFF,TGTGCCAGCAGCCCCCTGACTTCTCGGGAAGCTTTCTTT
TRBD1,TRBV19,NA,TRBJ1-5,CASSSGQGASQPQHF,TGTGCCAGTAGTTCCGGACAGGGGGCTAGTCAGCCCCAGCATTTT
NA,TRBV6-4,NA,TRBJ1-1,CASSDSSTGTEAFF,TGTGCCAGCAGTGACTCGAGTACGGGGACTGAAGCTTTCTTT
TRBD1,TRBV30,NA,TRBJ1-2,CAWTLTGGAGGYTF,TGTGCCTGGACTCTAACAGGGGGCGCGGGTGGCTACACCTTC
TRBD1,TRBV5-6,NA,TRBJ1-1,CASSSRGVGEAFF,TGTGCCAGCAGCAGCAGGGGGGTGGGCGAAGCTTTCTTT
NA,TRBV18,NA,TRBJ2-2,CASSPGQLVGGELFF,TGTGCCAGCTCACCGGGTCAGCTCGTCGGAGGGGAGCTGTTTTTT
TRBD1,TRBV27,NA,TRBJ2-7,CASRTGAYEQYF,TGTGCCAGCCGGACAGGGGCCTACGAGCAGTACTTC
NA,TRBV4-3,few,TRBJ2-7,CASSQAPTGGSPYEQYF,TGCGCCAGCAGCCAAGCTCCTACAGGAGGGAGTCCCTACGAGCAGTACTTC
NA,TRBV11-2,NA,TRBJ2-7,CASSILSGSGREQYF,TGTGCCAGCAGTATTCTTTCCGGGTCAGGGCGCGAGCAGTACTTC
TRBD1,TRBV29-1,few,TRBJ1-2,CSTPTGGDVYGYTF,TGCAGCACACCGACAGGGGGCGACGTGTATGGCTACACCTTC
NA,TRBV7-6,NA,TRBJ1-5,CASSLASGANQPQHF,TGTGCCAGCAGCTTAGCCTCAGGGGCCAATCAGCCCCAGCATTTT
NA,TRBV30,NA,TRBJ2-2,CAWTGRVTGELFF,TGTGCCTGGACAGGCAGGGTTACCGGGGAGCTGTTTTTT
TRBD1,TRBV6-5,NA,TRBJ2-5,CASRFAGGLGETQYF,TGTGCCAGCAGATTTGCAGGGGGCCTCGGAGAGACCCAGTACTTC
NA,TRBV7-9,few,TRBJ1-5,CASSFGQGLEHF,TGTGCCAGCAGCTTTGGGCAGGGCCTGGAGCATTTT
NA,TRBV4-1,NA,TRBJ2-5,CASSQYTGANFQETQYF,TGCGCCAGCAGCCAATACACGGGGGCTAATTTCCAAGAGACCCAGTACTTC
TRBD1,TRBV29-1,NA,TRBJ1-2,CSARTAGTASGYTF,TGCAGCGCCCGAACGGCGGGGACAGCTTCGGGCTACACCTTC
NA,TRBV5-5,NA,TRBJ1-4,CASSLRGGGDEKLFF,TGTGCCAGCAGCCTCAGGGGCGGCGGGGATGAAAAACTGTTTTTT
TRBD2,TRBV2,NA,TRBJ2-1,CASSENRLAGIEEQFF,TGTGCCAGCAGTGAAAACAGGCTAGCGGGTATAGAAGAGCAGTTCTTC
NA,TRBV6-5,once,TRBJ1-1,CASSYSSVRPNTEAFF,TGTGCCAGCAGTTACTCTAGTGTCAGGCCGAACACTGAAGCTTTCTTT
NA,TRBV7-9,NA,TRBJ2-3,CASSYPPEQYF,TGTGCCAGCAGCTACCCCCCGGAGCAGTATTTT
TRBD1,TRBV7-9,NA,TRBJ1-4,CASSLVGTGADKFEKLFF,TGTGCCAGCAGCTTAGTTGGGACAGGTGCTGATAAATTTGAAAAACTGTTTTTT
TRBD1,TRBV18,NA,TRBJ2-7,CASSPGQGAYEQYF,TGTGCCAGCTCCCCCGGGCAGGGGGCCTACGAGCAGTACTTC
NA,TRBV10-2,NA,TRBJ1-5,CASSADFNSNQPQHF,TGCGCCAGCAGTGCTGATTTCAATAGCAATCAGCCCCAGCATTTT
NA,TRBV25-1,NA,TRBJ1-2,CASSLGGSNYGYTF,TGTGCCAGCAGCCTCGGAGGATCCAACTATGGCTACACCTTC
TRBD1,TRBV5-1,NA,TRBJ1-6,CASSLTGQFNSPLHF,TGCGCCAGCAGCTTGACGGGACAGTTTAATTCACCCCTCCACTTT
TRBD1,TRBV20-1,NA,TRBJ2-1,CSGDRAAEQFF,TGCAGTGGAGACAGGGCCGCTGAGCAGTTCTTC